This T cell receptor (beta chain) came from a study of T cell repertoires in cytomegalovirus infection. Across the whole study: From public TCR beta signatures came an indication of both CMV infection and matching HLA type.

V was clipped by 5 bases and J by 8 bases, with 18 bases between them. The CDR3 is 14 amino acids. Looked up from germline, CDR1 is LNHDA and CDR2 is SQIVND (reference sequence). Broader study findings: HLA-C-restricted, CMV-specific TCR beta clonotypes were dominant ex vivo. Totalled public TCR beta family frequency picked out people who carried CMV plus the relevant HLA.

In this sample, this clonotype turned up a few times. What it binds is unknown. Using its own MiXCR run on the reads, TCRdb lists one record per CDR3 protein. The data show 200,000 to 300,000 distinct CDR3 sequences, with 9% to 15% seen just once and 1.5% to 2% held by the top ten. The material sequenced was PBMCs. The gene calls are TRBV19 and TRBJ1-2; D is unclear. This clonotype was sampled from a human donor in good health (CMV status not recorded). Some clones in this sample may be carry-over from other donors' samples. The CDR3 spells CASSPSGARLGYTF. CDR3 nucleotides: TGTGCCAGTAGTCCTTCAGGCGCCCGCCTAGGCTACACCTTC. Full variable domain (remainder filled in from reference TRBV19 and TRBJ1-2): DGGITQSPKYLFRKEGQNVTLSCEQNLNHDAMYWYRQDPGQGLRLIYYSQIVNDFQKGDIAEGYSVSREKKESFPLTVTSAQKNPTAFYLCASSPSGARLGYTFGSGTRLTVV.